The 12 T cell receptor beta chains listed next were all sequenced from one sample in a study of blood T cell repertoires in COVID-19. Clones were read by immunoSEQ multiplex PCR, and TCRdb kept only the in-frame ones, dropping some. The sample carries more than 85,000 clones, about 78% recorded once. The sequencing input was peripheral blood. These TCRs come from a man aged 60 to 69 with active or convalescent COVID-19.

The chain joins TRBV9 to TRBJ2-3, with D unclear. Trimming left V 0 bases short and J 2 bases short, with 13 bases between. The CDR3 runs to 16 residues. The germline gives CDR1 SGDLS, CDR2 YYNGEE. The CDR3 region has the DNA TGTGCCAGCAGCGTAGCCAGCGACGGGTTCACAGATACGCAGTATTTT. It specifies CASSVASDGFTDTQYF.

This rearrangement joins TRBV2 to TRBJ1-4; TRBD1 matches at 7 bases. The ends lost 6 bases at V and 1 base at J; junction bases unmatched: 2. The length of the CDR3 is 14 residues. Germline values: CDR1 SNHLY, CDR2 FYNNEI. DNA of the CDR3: TGTGCCAGCAGCCGACAGGGAACTAATGAAAAACTGTTTTTT. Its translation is CASSRQGTNEKLFF.

For the CDR3, the DNA is TGTGCCAGCAGCTCGGGGCCGGGGGCGGGAGGCCTCTACGAGCAGTACGTC. Translated, it gives CASSSGPGAGGLYEQYV. The chain joins TRBV5-8 to TRBJ2-7; 8 positions match TRBD2. The CDR3 contains 17 residues. V lost 3 bases and J lost 3; bases outside the gene matches: 14. The germline CDR1 and CDR2 sequences are SGHTS and YDEGEE.

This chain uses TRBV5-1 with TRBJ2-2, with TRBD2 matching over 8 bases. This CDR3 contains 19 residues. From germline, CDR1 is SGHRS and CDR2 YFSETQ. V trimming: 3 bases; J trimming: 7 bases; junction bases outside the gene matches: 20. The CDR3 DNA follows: TGCGCCAGCAGCTACGTACGGGGGATCGGGACTAGGGTCGTCGGGGAGCTGTTTTTT. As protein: CASSYVRGIGTRVVGELFF.

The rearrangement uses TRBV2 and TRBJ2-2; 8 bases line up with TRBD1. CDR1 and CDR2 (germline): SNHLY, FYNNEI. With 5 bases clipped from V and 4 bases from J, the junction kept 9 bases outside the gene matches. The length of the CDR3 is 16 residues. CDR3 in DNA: TGTGCCAGCAGTACGGAAACAGGGGGTACCACCGGGGAGCTGTTTTTT. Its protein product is CASSTETGGTTGELFF.

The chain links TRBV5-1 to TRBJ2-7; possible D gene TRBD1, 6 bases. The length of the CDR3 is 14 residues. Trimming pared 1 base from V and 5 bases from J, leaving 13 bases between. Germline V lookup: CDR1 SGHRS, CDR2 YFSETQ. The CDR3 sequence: CASSLFRAGDEQYF. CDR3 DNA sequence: TGCGCCAGCAGCTTGTTTCGGGCAGGGGACGAGCAGTACTTC. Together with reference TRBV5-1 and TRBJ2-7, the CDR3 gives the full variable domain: KAGVTQTPRYLIKTRGQQVTLSCSPISGHRSVSWYQQTPGQGLQFLFEYFSETQRNKGNFPGRFSGRQFSNSRSEMNVSTLELGDSALYLCASSLFRAGDEQYFGPGTRLTVT.

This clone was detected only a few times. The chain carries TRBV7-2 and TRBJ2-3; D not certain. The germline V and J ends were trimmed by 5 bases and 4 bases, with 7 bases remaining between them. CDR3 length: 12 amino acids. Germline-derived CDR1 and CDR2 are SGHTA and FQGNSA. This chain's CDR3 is CASSEQADTQYF. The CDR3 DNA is TGTGCCAGCAGCGAGCAAGCAGATACGCAGTATTTT.

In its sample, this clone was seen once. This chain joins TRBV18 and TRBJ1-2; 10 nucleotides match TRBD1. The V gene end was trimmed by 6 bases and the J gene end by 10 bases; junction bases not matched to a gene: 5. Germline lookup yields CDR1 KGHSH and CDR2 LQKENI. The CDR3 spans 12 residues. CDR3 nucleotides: TGTGCCAGCTCTACCGGGACAGGGGACTACACCTTC. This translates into CASSTGTGDYTF.

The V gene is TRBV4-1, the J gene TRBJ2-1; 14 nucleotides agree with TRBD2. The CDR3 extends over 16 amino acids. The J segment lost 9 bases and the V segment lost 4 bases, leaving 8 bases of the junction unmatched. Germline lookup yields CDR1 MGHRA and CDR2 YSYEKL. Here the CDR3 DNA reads TGCGCCAGCAGCCTCCTCGGACTAGCGGGAGGAAGTGAGCAGTTCTTC. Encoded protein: CASSLLGLAGGSEQFF.

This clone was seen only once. The CDR3: CASSYSWTGGAGELFF. As DNA, the CDR3 is TGTGCCAGCAGTTACTCCTGGACAGGGGGAGCCGGGGAGCTGTTTTTT. The chain employs TRBV6-5 and TRBJ2-2; 10 bases match TRBD1. The germline V gene has CDR1 MNHEY and CDR2 SVGAGI. The V segment lost 0 bases and the J segment 6 bases; nucleotides outside the gene matches: 4. This CDR3 has 16 amino acids.

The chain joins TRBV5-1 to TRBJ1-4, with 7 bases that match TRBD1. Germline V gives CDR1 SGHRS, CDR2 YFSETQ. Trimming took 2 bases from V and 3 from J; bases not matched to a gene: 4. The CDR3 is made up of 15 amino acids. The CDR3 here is CASSFMGQPNEKLFF. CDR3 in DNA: TGCGCCAGCAGCTTCATGGGACAGCCTAATGAAAAACTGTTTTTT.

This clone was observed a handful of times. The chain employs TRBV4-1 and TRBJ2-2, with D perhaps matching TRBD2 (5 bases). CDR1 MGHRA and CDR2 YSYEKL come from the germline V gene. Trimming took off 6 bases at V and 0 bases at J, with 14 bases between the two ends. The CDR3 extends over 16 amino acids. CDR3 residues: CASRPGSGSNTGELFF. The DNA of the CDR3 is TGCGCCAGCAGGCCCGGTTCGGGGTCGAACACCGGGGAGCTGTTTTTT.